This entry concerns a single TCR beta chain. One end of the junction is discordant with germline, which a read error may explain. The data stem from a study of blood T cells in healthy people across ages. A J-beta primer mix and a sample-barcoded 5' primer were used in a second PCR of roughly 6 to 12 cycles. TCRdb called the 5' RACE reads again in MiXCR, with one record for every CDR3 protein. The table lists roughly 800,000 distinct CDR3 sequences, approximately 35% of them singletons. The CDR3 has 17 amino acids. Germline lookup yields CDR1 LGHNA and CDR2 YNFKEQ. Sequenced sample: blood. The clonotype comes from a young man in good health. The rearrangement joins TRBV4-2 to TRBJ2-3; 7 nucleotides match TRBD2. CDR3 sequence (DNA): TGTGCCAGCAGCCAAGATCGGGAGCGGGGCCCCACAGGTACGCAGTATTTT. It translates to CASSQDRERGPTGTQYF.